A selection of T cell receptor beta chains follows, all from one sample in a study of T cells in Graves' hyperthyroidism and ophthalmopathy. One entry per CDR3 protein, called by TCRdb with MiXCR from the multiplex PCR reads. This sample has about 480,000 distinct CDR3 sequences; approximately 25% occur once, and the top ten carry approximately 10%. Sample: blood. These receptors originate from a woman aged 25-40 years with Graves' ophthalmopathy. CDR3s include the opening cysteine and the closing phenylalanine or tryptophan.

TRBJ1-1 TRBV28 CASSWGAAMNTEAFF
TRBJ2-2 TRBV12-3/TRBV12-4 CASNKDRGYTGELFF
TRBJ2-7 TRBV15 CATSRRGQGAIEQYF
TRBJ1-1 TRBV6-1 CASRTGTGANTEAFF
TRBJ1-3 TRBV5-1 CASSWDGISGNTIYF
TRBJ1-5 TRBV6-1 CASNPGFNQPQHF
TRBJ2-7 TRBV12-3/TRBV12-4 CASTSHDWAGDTSYEQYF
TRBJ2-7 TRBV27 CASSKQPTYEQYF
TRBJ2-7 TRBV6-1 CASTLRLAGSSYEQYF
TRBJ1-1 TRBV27 CASSLYGPTEAFF
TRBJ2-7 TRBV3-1 CASSQVIPASYEQYF
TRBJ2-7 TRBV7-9 CASTQGVAGSYEQYF
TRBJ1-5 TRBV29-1 CSDPQGLGNQPQHF
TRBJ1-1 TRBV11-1 CASSTRQGRTEAFF
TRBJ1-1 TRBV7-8 CASSYHGGYSPNTEAFF
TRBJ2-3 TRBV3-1 CASSQGNADTQYF
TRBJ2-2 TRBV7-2 CASSLAYRRALFF
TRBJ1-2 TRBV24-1 CATSVWMGGYTF
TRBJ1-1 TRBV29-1 CSAAPGMNTEAFF
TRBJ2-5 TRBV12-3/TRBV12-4 CASSFGIGRETQYF